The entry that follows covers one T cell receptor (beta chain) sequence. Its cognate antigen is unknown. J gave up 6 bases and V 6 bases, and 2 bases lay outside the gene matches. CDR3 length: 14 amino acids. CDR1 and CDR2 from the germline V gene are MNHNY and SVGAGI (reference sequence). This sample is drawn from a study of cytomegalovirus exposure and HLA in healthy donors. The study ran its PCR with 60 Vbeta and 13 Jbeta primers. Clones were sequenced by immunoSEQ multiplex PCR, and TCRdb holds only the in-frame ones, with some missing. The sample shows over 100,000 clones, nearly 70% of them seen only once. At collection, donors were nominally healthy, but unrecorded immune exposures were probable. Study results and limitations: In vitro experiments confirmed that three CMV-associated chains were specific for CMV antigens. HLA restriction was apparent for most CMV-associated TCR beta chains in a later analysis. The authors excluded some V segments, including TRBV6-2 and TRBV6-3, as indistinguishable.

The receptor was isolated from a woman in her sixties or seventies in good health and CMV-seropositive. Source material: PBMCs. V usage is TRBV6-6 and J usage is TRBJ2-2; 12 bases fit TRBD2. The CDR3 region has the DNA TGTGCCAGCAGCCTAGCGGGGGGGCCCGGGGAGCTGTTTTTT. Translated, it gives CASSLAGGPGELFF.